Following are 23 T cell receptor beta chains from one sample sequenced in a study of technical replicates of blood from a few donors. Libraries were prepared by immunoSEQ multiplex PCR; TCRdb keeps only in-frame clonotypes and omits some of them. The repertoire has 75,000 to 100,000 clones, roughly 94% of them found once; the top ten carry more than 0.35%. Material: T cells isolated from PBMCs. The receptors stem from a human donor in good health.

The gene calls are TRBV7-9 and TRBJ1-5; 10 positions match TRBD1. CDR3 size: 14 residues. Losses at the gene ends were 3 bases for V and 6 bases for J; bases not matched to a gene: 2. Germline V gene data show CDR1 as SEHNR and CDR2 as FQNEAQ (reference sequence). The CDR3 sequence: CASSLTGGFQPQHF. The CDR3 DNA reads as TGTGCCAGCAGCTTGACAGGGGGCTTTCAGCCCCAGCATTTT.

V usage is TRBV18 and J usage is TRBJ2-5; no clear D. The CDR3 spans 13 residues. Trimming removed 3 bases from V and 1 base from J, with 6 bases in between. Looked up from germline, CDR1 is KGHSH and CDR2 is LQKENI. CDR3 DNA: TGTGCCAGCTCACCGGCCCTCCAAGAGACCCAGTACTTC. Translating it yields CASSPALQETQYF.

V gene TRBV7-9 combines with J gene TRBJ2-7, with D possibly TRBD2 on 5 matching bases. Trimming shortened V by 5 bases and J by 0 bases, and 11 bases separated the two germline ends. The CDR3 has 14 residues. The germline gives CDR1 SEHNR, CDR2 FQNEAQ (reference sequence). The CDR3: CASSPVEGSYEQYF. The CDR3 DNA follows: TGTGCCAGCAGCCCCGTCGAGGGCTCCTACGAGCAGTACTTC.

The chain uses TRBV13 and TRBJ2-7; D perhaps matches TRBD1 (7 bases). The CDR3 loop spans 15 amino acids. Germline CDR1 is PRHDT and CDR2 is FYEKMQ (reference sequence). Trimming stripped 5 bases from V and 0 bases from J, with 14 bases between. Here the CDR3 DNA reads TGTGCCAGCAGCGGCAACAGGGGAGGCTCCTACGAGCAGTACTTC. It yields the protein CASSGNRGGSYEQYF.

This sequence joins TRBV5-1 and TRBJ2-7, with D possibly being TRBD2 (6 bases). The CDR3 runs 15 residues. Deletions cut 0 bases from V and 5 bases from J, with 15 bases between. CDR1 is SGHRS, CDR2 YFSETQ, per germline. The CDR3 loop reads CASSLDWRVSNEQYF. The CDR3 nucleotides are TGCGCCAGCAGCTTGGATTGGAGGGTCTCAAACGAGCAGTACTTC.

This CDR3 is CASSLQGGQETQYF. Here the CDR3 DNA reads TGTGCCAGCAGTCTTCAGGGAGGCCAAGAGACCCAGTACTTC. The rearrangement uses TRBV6-6 and TRBJ2-5; possibly TRBD2 for D (6 bases). Germline values: CDR1 MNHNY, CDR2 SVGAGI (reference sequence). V was trimmed by 5 bases and J by 1 base, leaving 11 bases between them. The CDR3 length is 14 residues.

This chain uses TRBV27 with TRBJ1-5, with 7 bases identical to TRBD1. The CDR3 contains 14 residues. Per the germline V gene, CDR1 is MNHEY and CDR2 is SMNVEV (reference sequence). J lost 5 bases, V lost 7 bases, and 8 bases had no gene match. This CDR3 is CASKVQGSYQPQHF. CDR3 coding DNA: TGTGCCAGCAAGGTACAGGGGTCGTATCAGCCCCAGCATTTT.

The chain has TRBV19 and TRBJ2-7, with TRBD1 matching over 7 bases. Trimming at V came to 8 bases and at J to 3 bases, leaving 7 bases not matched to a gene. The germline V gene has CDR1 LNHDA and CDR2 SQIVND (reference sequence). The CDR3 spans 13 residues. The CDR3 DNA follows: TGTGCCAGTGGCCGTCAGGGGGACTACGAGCAGTACTTC. Residues: CASGRQGDYEQYF.

This chain links TRBV2 with TRBJ1-1, with 9 bases lining up with TRBD1. The V gene's germline CDR1 is SNHLY and CDR2 FYNNEI. The V and J ends lost 9 bases and 5 bases, in that order; junction bases with no gene match: 10. The CDR3 is 14 amino acids. The CDR3 reads CARSGTGSGTEAFF. CDR3 in DNA: TGTGCCAGGTCCGGGACAGGGTCGGGTACTGAAGCTTTCTTT.

The chain links TRBV11-2 to TRBJ2-1; tentative D call: TRBD1 (5 bases). The CDR3 has 13 amino acids. From germline, CDR1 is SGHAT and CDR2 FQNNGV. V dropped 1 base and J dropped 9 bases, with 10 bases sitting between them. This CDR3 reads CASSLVIGAEQFF. The CDR3 nucleotides are TGTGCCAGCAGCTTAGTTATAGGGGCTGAGCAGTTCTTC.

V and J are TRBV5-6 and TRBJ2-1; the match to TRBD2 covers 7 bases. The CDR3 runs to 15 residues. After removal of 0 bases from V and 5 bases from J, the junction contained 5 bases not matched to a gene. Germline lookup yields CDR1 SGHDT and CDR2 YYEEEE. The CDR3 DNA is TGTGCCAGCAGCTTGGTCTTTGCGGGAGACAATGAGCAGTTCTTC. It is translated as CASSLVFAGDNEQFF.

V is TRBV7-2 and J is TRBJ2-7; 13 nucleotides line up with TRBD2. CDR3 length: 19 amino acids. The V gene end was trimmed by 4 bases and the J gene end by 0 bases; junction bases not matched to a gene: 12. The germline CDR1 and CDR2 sequences are SGHTA and FQGNSA. The CDR3 protein is CASSSKGTSGILSSYEQYF. In DNA, the CDR3 is TGTGCCAGCAGCTCAAAAGGGACTAGCGGGATATTGAGCTCCTACGAGCAGTACTTC.

Here the CDR3 DNA reads TGTGCCAGCAGTTTTATACAGGGTATGAGTGGCTACACCTTC. Residues: CASSFIQGMSGYTF. V gene TRBV27 combines with J gene TRBJ1-2; TRBD1 is a possible D gene (6 bases). The germline V gene has CDR1 MNHEY and CDR2 SMNVEV (reference sequence). The CDR3 length is 14 residues. V lost 3 bases and J lost 7, with 15 bases in between.

The chain uses TRBV15 and TRBJ2-4, with 14 nucleotides matching TRBD2. Germline CDR1 is LNHNV and CDR2 is YYDKDF (reference sequence). After removal of 5 bases from V and 1 base from J, the junction contained 10 bases not matched to a gene. The CDR3 is 19 amino acids. The CDR3 coding sequence is TGTGCCACCAGCTCCCTGACTAGCGGGAGGGAGGGGGCCAAAAACATTCAGTACTTC. Amino acid sequence: CATSSLTSGREGAKNIQYF.

This chain connects TRBV7-2 to TRBJ2-3; 8 bases are shared with TRBD2. This CDR3 contains 15 residues. Germline trimming cut 1 base from V and 3 bases from J; bases unmatched to any gene: 3. The V gene's germline CDR1 is SGHTA and CDR2 FQGNSA. The CDR3 loop is CASSLEGLGTDTQYF. The CDR3 coding sequence is TGTGCCAGCAGCTTAGAGGGACTAGGAACAGATACGCAGTATTTT.

This clone was found once. V is TRBV5-1 and J is TRBJ2-7, with 14 bases identical to TRBD2. Per the germline V gene, CDR1 is SGHRS and CDR2 is YFSETQ. The CDR3 runs to 15 residues. V lost 4 bases to trimming and J lost 7 bases; unmatched junction nucleotides: 7. The CDR3 sequence: CASSGTSGSFREQYF. The CDR3 DNA reads TGCGCCAGCAGCGGGACTAGCGGGAGTTTTCGGGAGCAGTACTTC. The full variable domain, completed using reference TRBV5-1 and TRBJ2-7, is KAGVTQTPRYLIKTRGQQVTLSCSPISGHRSVSWYQQTPGQGLQFLFEYFSETQRNKGNFPGRFSGRQFSNSRSEMNVSTLELGDSALYLCASSGTSGSFREQYFGPGTRLTVT.

The chain joins TRBV6-1 to TRBJ1-1, with D perhaps TRBD1 (6 bases). Germline V gene lookup returns CDR1 MNHNS and CDR2 SASEGT. With 4 bases removed from V and 5 bases from J, the gap between germline ends came to 14 bases. This CDR3 region has 14 residues. Here the CDR3 reads CASSAGLRGTEAFF. CDR3 sequence (DNA): TGTGCCAGCAGTGCCGGGCTAAGGGGGACTGAAGCTTTCTTT.

The chain employs TRBV13 and TRBJ2-3; no clear D gene. CDR1 PRHDT and CDR2 FYEKMQ come from the germline V gene (reference sequence). Trimming stripped 2 bases from V and 0 bases from J, with 9 bases between. The CDR3 sequence is 15 residues long. DNA for the CDR3: TGTGCCAGCAGCTTACTCCTCCGGAGCACAGATACGCAGTATTTT. The encoded protein is CASSLLLRSTDTQYF.

This chain uses TRBV21-1 with TRBJ2-7; TRBD2, the table's D call, was not compared with the DNA. TRBV21-1 is a pseudogene locus. This CDR3 has 16 residues. CDR3 sequence (DNA): TGTGCCAGCAGCAAAAGGCCTCTAGCGGGGGCCTACGAGCAGTACTTC. Protein sequence: CASSKRPLAGAYEQYF.

The chain uses TRBV5-1 and TRBJ2-3; D is perhaps TRBD1 (5 bases). The CDR3 spans 15 residues. CDR1 is SGHRS, CDR2 YFSETQ, per germline. The germline V and J ends were trimmed by 0 bases and 4 bases, with 12 bases remaining between them. As DNA, the CDR3 is TGCGCCAGCAGCTTGGCCGGTAGGGGCGCAGATACGCAGTATTTT. Its translation is CASSLAGRGADTQYF.

The CDR3 region is CATLPSGSYEQYF. The CDR3 DNA sequence: TGTGCCACCTTACCTAGCGGGAGTTACGAGCAGTACTTC. The rearrangement joins TRBV15 to TRBJ2-7; 10 nucleotides align to TRBD2. This CDR3 is 13 amino acids long. V lost 8 bases to trimming and J lost 4 bases; unmatched junction nucleotides: 5. CDR1 and CDR2 (germline): LNHNV, YYDKDF (reference sequence).

The chain is built from TRBV6-1 and TRBJ1-5; D is undetermined. V was cut by 6 bases and J by 2 bases, with 5 bases left in between. Germline V gene sequence: CDR1 MNHNS, CDR2 SASEGT. The CDR3 runs 12 residues. The CDR3 DNA reads TGTGCCAGCAGCCGGGGCAATCAGCCCCAGCATTTT. It yields the protein CASSRGNQPQHF.

The V and J genes are TRBV11-2 and TRBJ2-7; 7 bases match TRBD1. This CDR3 spans 16 amino acids. The ends lost 4 bases at V and 2 bases at J; junction bases unmatched: 11. Germline-derived CDR1 and CDR2 are SGHAT and FQNNGV. CDR3 region: CASSWDSGYAPYEQYF. CDR3 DNA sequence: TGTGCCAGCAGCTGGGACAGTGGATACGCACCCTACGAGCAGTACTTC.